This T cell receptor beta chain was captured in a study of T cell clonotyping in hematopoietic cell transplantation. Study-level findings and limits: Recipient TCR diversity dropped after transplant; expanded clonotypes rose from day 30 to 180.

Trimming took 7 bases from V and 2 from J, leaving 8 bases between them. CDR3 length: 11 residues. CDR1 is GTSNPN, CDR2 SVGIG, per germline (reference sequence). Concerning this clone: Antigen specificity is unknown.

This table comes from immunoSEQ multiplex PCR, and its TCRdb copy is limited to in-frame clones, with some not included. The sample consists of 9,500 to 15,000 clones, roughly 45% of them appearing once. The source of this sequence is a man aged 50-59 years in good health. Some clones in this sample may be carry-over from other donors' samples. The sequenced sample was peripheral blood mononuclear cells. This chain connects TRBV30 to TRBJ2-5, with D possibly TRBD2 on 5 matching bases. CDR3 in amino acids: CASRGQETQYF. In DNA, the CDR3 is TGTGCCTCCAGAGGGCAAGAGACCCAGTACTTC.